This TCR beta chain was documented in a study of vaccination and CD4 T cells after COVID-19 (dated by TCRdb to the early 2020s). For the study in its entirety: Convalescent patients had a positive SARS-CoV-2 result on nasal swab PCR, and of these patients, several had mild disease and one had severe disease. Control cultures received a CEFX viral epitope pool as the positive control, an HIV-1 Nef peptide pool as the negative control, or no peptide. The convalescent cohort included six males and four females, with two Hispanic individuals, seven Caucasians, two Asians and one multiracial person. Two doses of either the Pfizer-BioNTech BNT162b2 vaccine (n=8) or the Moderna mRNA-1273 vaccine (n=2) were administered to participants. For stimulating the cultures, overlapping spike peptide pools were used, derived from SARS-CoV-2 as well as from the common cold coronaviruses HCoV-NL63, HCoV-OC43 and HCoV-229E. Post-vaccine blood samples were obtained a median of approximately 74 days after the second vaccine dose, with a range of roughly 12 to 250 days. Post-COVID blood samples from convalescent patients were collected a median of around 100 days after diagnosis, with a range of roughly 35 to 180 days. In around nine COVID-19 convalescent patients and a handful of infection-naive healthy vaccine recipients, the spike-specific CD4+ TCR repertoire before mRNA vaccination was compared with the repertoire after mRNA vaccination. Findings and caveats that apply to the study as a whole: Of the vaccine-specific clones found in convalescent patients, nearly all (304 of 307) were mono-reactive for SARS-CoV-2 spike instead of being cross-reactive with common cold coronaviruses. In convalescent patients, a median around 83% of post-vaccine SARS-CoV-2-reactive clones were detected only after vaccination, and vaccine-specific priming was suggested by this finding. An increase in the median number of SARS-CoV-2-reactive clonotypes from 21 after infection to roughly 39 after vaccination was observed, but the change was not found to be significant. The study included relatively few convalescent patients and did not analyze early timepoints after natural infection.

The library was obtained by PCR. DNA from cultured CD4+ T cells was subjected to TCR sequencing with the Oncomine TCR Beta short-read assay at the Johns Hopkins FTIC core. Genomic DNA was extracted from the cultured CD4+ T cells with the QIAamp micro DNA kit. Oncomine TCR Beta libraries made from cultured CD4+ T cells were pooled using unique dual indexes and sequenced on an Illumina iSeq 100. In the source study's methods: Non-productive sequences were removed, and CDR3s that did not start with C, did not end with F or W, or were shorter than 7 amino acids were discarded. The MANAFEST web application was used to identify antigen-specific clonotypes by comparing peptide-stimulated wells against reference wells and other culture wells. An FDR below 0.05, an odds ratio above 5, and a productive frequency above 0.1% in at least two of three replicate wells were required for clones to be considered positive. Cross-reactive clonotypes were defined as significantly expanded in both SARS-CoV-2 spike wells and at least one common cold coronavirus spike condition. Similarity between CDR3 sequences was evaluated in R version 3.6.1 using Levenshtein distances (stringdist) and unrooted phylogenetic trees (ape). TCRdb passed the public sequencing reads through fastp at Q25 and MiXCR, retaining productive beta sequences. Entries that share a CDR3 protein sequence are merged under the most common genes and DNA. The V and J calls follow TCRdb's processing rather than the paper's. This sample has 15,000 to 20,000 distinct CDR3 sequences in its table, and approximately 60% of those were observed once. More than 4.5% of the sample belongs to the ten largest clones.

Trimmed from V: 0 bases; trimmed from J: 4 bases; junction bases lacking a gene match: 2. CDR1 and CDR2, looked up from the germline V gene, are MDHEN and SYDVKM. Including the terminal cysteine and phenylalanine, the CDR3 comprises 17 residues. Left in the record is the CDR3 DNA by itself, 51 bases read in frame from the first base. The treatment or condition label for this specimen denotes: approximately nine-day PBMC culture with coronavirus spike peptide pools or control peptides (ViraFEST assay). The ViraFEST assay was used in the study, in which antigen-specific T cells were expanded with peptide pools and expanded clonotypes were subsequently identified by TCR sequencing. Positive SARS-CoV-2 PCR tests in the convalescent patients dated from March to December 2020, before Alpha, Beta and Delta variants emerged in the United States. PBMCs were cultured at around 2 million per well in IMDM supplemented with 5% human AB serum and 8.5 to 10 IU/ml IL-2, with 10 ug/ml peptide pools added. On days 3 and 7, half of the culture medium was replaced with fresh IL-2-containing medium. After approximately eleven days of culture, CD4+ T cells were isolated by negative selection with the EasySep CD4+ T cell isolation kit. Ficoll-Paque Plus gradient centrifugation was used to isolate PBMCs from whole blood, and the isolated PBMCs were then either used fresh or cryopreserved at -140C. In general, triplicate wells were set up for every culture condition.

As concerns this clonotype: The target of this receptor is not known. The record has no base qualities; no much larger clone is one base away.

The chain is assembled from TRBV28 and TRBJ2-1; 14 of the junction bases match TRBD2. The sample in question was CD4+ T cells from blood, cultured in vitro, obtained after SARS-CoV-2 vaccination. This sequence originates from a human donor who had recovered from COVID-19. In nucleotide form, the sequence is TGTGCCAGCAGTTTATGGGGGACTAGCGGGGGTTACAATGAGCAGTTCTTC. This sequence encodes CASSLWGTSGGYNEQFF.